This T cell receptor beta chain emerged from a study of blood T cell repertoires in COVID-19. Study information: Donors in the United States, Italy and Spain gave samples during acute or convalescent COVID-19. T cells, B-cell-depleted T cells, or PBMCs supplied cDNA or gDNA.

As handled by the study authors: Amplification with reference gene primers provided the estimates of nucleated cell counts. Using immunoSEQ multiplex PCR, the repertoire was profiled, and TCRdb retains in-frame clones only, with some absent. Clone size and the V and J calls come from that table; the DNA yielded D and trimming. The table records more than 200,000 clones, approximately 81% of them present only once. Trimming left V 8 bases short and J 6 bases short, with 11 bases between. CDR3 length: 11 residues. The germline gives CDR1 MDHEN, CDR2 SYDVKM. The chain combines TRBV28 with TRBJ2-7; D ambiguous. Sequencing was done on a sample of peripheral blood. The sequence was obtained from a man in his sixties with acute or convalescent COVID-19. The CDR3 reads CASRVESEQYF. The CDR3 bases are TGTGCCAGCCGGGTAGAATCCGAGCAGTACTTC.